What follows are 21 T cell receptor beta chains derived from one specimen sequenced in a study of T cell changes during pregnancy in multiple sclerosis. Repertoires were generated with immunoSEQ multiplex PCR, while TCRdb's copy carries only in-frame clones and drops some. In the table there are roughly 93,000 clones, about 92% of which are singletons. The source was peripheral blood, collected after pregnancy. The receptors here all came from a female donor with multiple sclerosis, enrolled in a pregnancy study.

The chain combines TRBV6-5 with TRBJ2-1; D remains unclear. This CDR3 region has 15 residues. V was clipped by 4 bases and J by 0 bases, with 10 bases between them. The germline gives CDR1 MNHEY, CDR2 SVGAGI. The CDR3 is CASSSQASSYNEQFF. Here the CDR3 DNA reads TGTGCCAGCAGTTCCCAAGCTAGCTCCTACAATGAGCAGTTCTTC.

The chain links TRBV10-1 to TRBJ2-1, with TRBD2 matching over 9 bases. The CDR3 consists of 17 residues. In germline, CDR1 is WNHNN, CDR2 SYGVQD (reference sequence). V was pared by 2 bases and J by 6 bases, with 11 bases of the junction left unmatched. CDR3 residues: CASSEIASGKGANEQFF. CDR3 coding DNA: TGCGCCAGCAGTGAGATCGCTAGCGGGAAAGGGGCCAATGAGCAGTTCTTC.

The rearrangement uses TRBV30 and TRBJ2-1, with TRBD1 matching 8 bases. Unmatched junction bases numbered 5, after V lost 1 base and J lost 3 bases. Germline CDR1 reads GTSNPN; CDR2 reads SVGIG (reference sequence). The CDR3 covers 15 residues. The CDR3 coding sequence is TGTGCCTGGAGTGATATACAGGGGGTCTACAATGAGCAGTTCTTC. Residues: CAWSDIQGVYNEQFF.

The gene calls are TRBV27 and TRBJ1-2, with a possible D match to TRBD1 (5 bases). Germline loops: CDR1 MNHEY, CDR2 SMNVEV (reference sequence). This CDR3 spans 14 amino acids. Trimming removed 8 bases at V and 9 bases at J, with 22 bases between. The CDR3 protein is CASHPGGLPNSYTF. The DNA for the CDR3 is TGTGCCAGCCATCCTGGGGGACTCCCGAACAGCTACACCTTC.

The J gene is TRBJ1-2, the V gene TRBV25-1, with D possibly TRBD1 on 6 matching bases. V was trimmed by 6 bases and J by 3 bases, leaving 14 bases between them. The CDR3 contains 14 residues. Per germline, CDR1 MGHDK and CDR2 SYGVNS. The CDR3 region has the DNA TGTGCCAGCAGCTCGGTTTCAGGGGACTATGGCTACACCTTC. It encodes CASSSVSGDYGYTF.

The chain uses TRBV6-5 and TRBJ2-4; D is possibly TRBD2 (6 bases). The CDR3 contains 16 residues. Per germline, CDR1 MNHEY and CDR2 SVGAGI. Trimming shortened V by 6 bases and J by 2 bases, and 17 bases separated the two germline ends. CDR3 in amino acids: CASRYRGGSTKNIQYF. CDR3 DNA sequence: TGTGCCAGCAGATACCGAGGAGGGAGTACCAAAAACATTCAGTACTTC.

This chain joins TRBV7-2 and TRBJ2-1, with TRBD2 as a possible D gene (5 bases). Looked up from germline, CDR1 is SGHTA and CDR2 is FQGNSA. Trimming shortened V by 8 bases and J by 3 bases, and 8 bases separated the two germline ends. The CDR3 has 12 residues. Here the CDR3 reads CASHRDYNEQFF. CDR3 bases: TGTGCCAGCCACCGGGACTACAATGAGCAGTTCTTC.

This rearrangement joins TRBV7-9 to TRBJ2-7; D perhaps matches TRBD2 (6 bases). The CDR3 is 14 residues long. Germline lookup yields CDR1 SEHNR and CDR2 FQNEAQ (reference sequence). V lost 5 bases to trimming and J lost 6 bases, with 17 bases between them. CDR3 nucleotides: TGTGCCAGCAGCCTAAGGACGGACTACGCCGAGCAGTACTTC. It codes for CASSLRTDYAEQYF.

The chain carries TRBV19 and TRBJ2-3; TRBD2 is a possible D gene (6 bases). V gave up 5 bases and J gave up 0 bases, with 9 bases separating them. CDR1 is LNHDA and CDR2 is SQIVND in the germline V gene (reference sequence). The CDR3 runs 14 residues. CDR3 in DNA: TGTGCCAGTAGTCCTACTAGCAGCACAGATACGCAGTATTTT. It codes for CASSPTSSTDTQYF.

J is TRBJ1-5 and V is TRBV5-1; D perhaps matches TRBD1 (6 bases). Germline V gene lookup returns CDR1 SGHRS and CDR2 YFSETQ. The CDR3 is 13 amino acids. Trimming removed 1 base from V and 8 bases from J, with 10 bases in between. CDR3 sequence reads: CASSLTGWEPQHF. The CDR3 nucleotides read TGCGCCAGCAGCTTGACAGGGTGGGAGCCCCAGCATTTT. The full variable domain, its missing parts supplied by reference TRBV5-1 and TRBJ1-5, is KAGVTQTPRYLIKTRGQQVTLSCSPISGHRSVSWYQQTPGQGLQFLFEYFSETQRNKGNFPGRFSGRQFSNSRSEMNVSTLELGDSALYLCASSLTGWEPQHFGDGTRLSIL.

This chain joins TRBV7-8 and TRBJ1-6; 7 nucleotides match TRBD1. CDR3 length: 15 residues. The germline gives CDR1 SGHVS, CDR2 FQNEAQ. V dropped 5 bases and J dropped 8; count of bases not matched to a gene: 9. CDR3 in amino acids: CASSERQGFDSPLHF. Written as DNA, the CDR3 is TGTGCCAGCAGCGAGAGACAGGGTTTTGATTCACCCCTCCACTTT.

CDR3 protein: CASSYSGVNGYTF. DNA of the CDR3: TGTGCCAGCAGTTACTCAGGAGTGAATGGCTACACCTTC. J is TRBJ1-2 and V is TRBV6-6; D ambiguous. The CDR3 is 13 amino acids. Germline CDR1 and CDR2: MNHNY and SVGAGI (reference sequence). Trimming left V 0 bases short and J 6 bases short, with 8 bases between.

This clone was recorded only once. The chain carries TRBV6-6 and TRBJ2-7, with a tentative D call TRBD2 (6 bases). The V gene's germline CDR1 is MNHNY and CDR2 SVGAGI (reference sequence). CDR3 size: 14 residues. The V and J ends lost 2 bases and 2 bases respectively, with 10 bases between them. The CDR3 bases are TGTGCCAGCAGTTACGCGGGACTTACCTACGAGCAGTACTTC. This translates into CASSYAGLTYEQYF.

CDR3 in DNA: TGTGCCAGCAGTGAACTAGCGGGAGGCTACGAGCAGTACTTC. Translation: CASSELAGGYEQYF. The V gene is TRBV27, the J gene TRBJ2-7; 12 bases agree with TRBD2. V lost 5 bases, J lost 3 bases, and 2 bases stayed unmatched. CDR1 is MNHEY and CDR2 is SMNVEV in the germline V gene (reference sequence). CDR3 length: 14 amino acids.

The rearrangement uses TRBV7-9 and TRBJ1-1; D uncertain. The CDR3 sequence is 12 residues long. Trimming removed 1 base from V and 10 bases from J, with 10 bases in between. Germline CDR1 reads SEHNR; CDR2 reads FQNEAQ (reference sequence). Here the CDR3 reads CASSLVRMRAFF. The CDR3 DNA sequence: TGTGCCAGCAGCTTAGTACGTATGCGAGCTTTCTTT.

The chain couples TRBV7-8 to TRBJ1-1; D uncertain. V was clipped by 3 bases and J by 1 base, with 15 bases between them. The germline V gene encodes CDR1 SGHVS and CDR2 FQNEAQ. The CDR3 contains 16 residues. In DNA form, the CDR3 reads TGTGCCAGCAGCTTTAGGAATCGACGGGAGAACACTGAAGCTTTCTTT. Amino acids: CASSFRNRRENTEAFF.

This clone has a single count. This chain joins TRBV9 and TRBJ2-1; 9 nucleotides match TRBD2. This CDR3 has 16 amino acids. CDR1 is SGDLS, CDR2 YYNGEE, per germline. V gave up 2 bases and J gave up 8 bases; unmatched junction bases: 11. This chain's CDR3 is CASSVRGSGSDDEQFF. The CDR3 DNA sequence: TGTGCCAGCAGCGTCCGGGGTAGCGGGAGCGACGATGAGCAGTTCTTC.

The chain recombines TRBV19 with TRBJ1-6; D possibly corresponds to TRBD1 (5 bases). The CDR3 consists of 14 residues. Deletions cut 6 bases from V and 7 bases from J, with 13 bases between. In germline, CDR1 is LNHDA, CDR2 SQIVND (reference sequence). The DNA for the CDR3 is TGTGCCAGTAGCCAGGGAAACGGGAATTCACCCCTCCACTTT. Amino acids: CASSQGNGNSPLHF.

This chain connects TRBV19 to TRBJ1-4, with 7 positions matching TRBD1. With V trimmed by 5 bases and J by 2 bases, 8 bases remained unmatched. Germline V gene sequence: CDR1 LNHDA, CDR2 SQIVND (reference sequence). The CDR3 runs 16 residues. The CDR3 sequence is CASSERQGMTNEKLFF. As DNA, the CDR3 is TGTGCCAGTAGTGAACGACAGGGTATGACTAATGAAAAACTGTTTTTT.

V is TRBV7-8 and J is TRBJ2-2; D is undetermined. With 2 bases removed from V and 1 base from J, the gap between germline ends came to 11 bases. Germline V CDR1 and CDR2: SGHVS, FQNEAQ. CDR3 length: 16 amino acids. The chain's CDR3 is CASSLNPPGNTGELFF. The CDR3 bases are TGTGCCAGCAGCTTAAACCCCCCAGGGAACACCGGGGAGCTGTTTTTT.

The genes are TRBV29-1 and TRBJ1-2, with 10 bases that match TRBD1. The V segment lost 3 bases and the J segment 5 bases; nucleotides outside the gene matches: 3. Germline CDR1 reads SQVTM; CDR2 reads ANQGSEA. The CDR3 sequence is 13 residues long. CDR3 region: CSVEGQGLYGYTF. Here the CDR3 DNA reads TGCAGCGTTGAGGGACAGGGGTTGTATGGCTACACCTTC.